Sequencing of this T cell receptor beta chain was carried out in a study of T-cell memory formation after mild COVID-19. The overall study: Largely, TCR clusters stayed within a single donor.

Whole-study findings and limits: Researchers report contracting CD4+ clones mostly in CM and EM, with CD8+ clones in EMRA. Within pre-infection memory, some responding clones were found, suggesting cross-reactive memory joined. Clones shrinking from day 15 to 85 showed even CD4/CD8 mixes; later expanders tilted CD4+.

One entry per CDR3 protein results from TCRdb running MiXCR on the 5' RACE reads. The table includes about 440,000 distinct CDR3 sequences, about 20% detected once. On this clonotype itself: Antigen: not known.

The origin of this receptor is an adult woman who had mild COVID-19 (a few samples of this study predate the infection). Cell type and time point are not known. Material for sequencing was PBMCs or a T cell subset sorted from them (not recorded which).

CDR3 loop: CSAIVPTGYGYTF. Here the CDR3 DNA reads TGCAGTGCTATCGTACCTACAGGCTATGGCTACACCTTC. The genes are TRBV20-1 and TRBJ1-2, with a tentative D call TRBD1 (5 bases). Germline lookup yields CDR1 DFQATT and CDR2 SNEGSKA (reference sequence). The CDR3 runs to 13 residues. The V end lost 4 bases, the J end lost 4 bases, and 13 bases lay between the germline ends.